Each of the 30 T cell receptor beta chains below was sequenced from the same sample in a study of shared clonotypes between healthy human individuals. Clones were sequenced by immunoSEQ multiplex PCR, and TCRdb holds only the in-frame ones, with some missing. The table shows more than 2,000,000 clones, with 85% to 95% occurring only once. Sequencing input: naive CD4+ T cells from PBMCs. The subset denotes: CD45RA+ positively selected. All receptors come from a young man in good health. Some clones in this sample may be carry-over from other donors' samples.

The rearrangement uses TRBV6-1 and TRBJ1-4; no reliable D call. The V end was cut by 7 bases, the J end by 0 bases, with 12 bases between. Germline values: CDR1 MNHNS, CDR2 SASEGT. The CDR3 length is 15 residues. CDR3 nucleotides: TGTGCCAGCACTTTACTTAAAGCAACTAATGAAAAACTGTTTTTT. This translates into CASTLLKATNEKLFF.

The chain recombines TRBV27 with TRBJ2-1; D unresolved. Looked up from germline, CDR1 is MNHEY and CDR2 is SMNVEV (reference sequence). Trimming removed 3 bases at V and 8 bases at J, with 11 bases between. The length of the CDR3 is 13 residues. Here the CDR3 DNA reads TGTGCCAGCAGTTTTGGTATCTGGGATGAGCAGTTCTTC. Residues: CASSFGIWDEQFF.

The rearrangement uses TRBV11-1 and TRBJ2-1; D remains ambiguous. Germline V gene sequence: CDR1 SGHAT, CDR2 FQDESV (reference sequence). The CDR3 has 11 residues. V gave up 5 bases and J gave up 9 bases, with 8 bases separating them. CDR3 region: CASSHPGEQFF. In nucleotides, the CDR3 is TGTGCCAGCAGCCACCCAGGTGAGCAGTTCTTC.

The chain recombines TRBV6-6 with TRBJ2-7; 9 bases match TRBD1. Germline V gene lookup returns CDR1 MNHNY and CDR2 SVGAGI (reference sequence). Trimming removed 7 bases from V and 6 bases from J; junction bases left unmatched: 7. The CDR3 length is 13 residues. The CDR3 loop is CASTGQGPAEQYF. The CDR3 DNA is TGTGCCAGCACTGGACAGGGGCCGGCCGAGCAGTACTTC.

For the CDR3, the DNA is TGCGCCAGCAGCTTGGGATCGTACAGCGTAGCCGAGCAGTACTTC. As protein: CASSLGSYSVAEQYF. V usage is TRBV5-1 and J usage is TRBJ2-7; D remains unclear. V was shortened by 0 bases and J by 6 bases, with 16 bases between the two germline ends. Germline lookup yields CDR1 SGHRS and CDR2 YFSETQ. CDR3 length: 15 residues.

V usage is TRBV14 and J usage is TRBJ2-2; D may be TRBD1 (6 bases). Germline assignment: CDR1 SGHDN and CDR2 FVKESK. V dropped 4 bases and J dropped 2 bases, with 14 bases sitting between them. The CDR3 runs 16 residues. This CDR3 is CASSPPGHYNTGELFF. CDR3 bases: TGTGCCAGCAGCCCACCGGGACACTACAACACCGGGGAGCTGTTTTTT.

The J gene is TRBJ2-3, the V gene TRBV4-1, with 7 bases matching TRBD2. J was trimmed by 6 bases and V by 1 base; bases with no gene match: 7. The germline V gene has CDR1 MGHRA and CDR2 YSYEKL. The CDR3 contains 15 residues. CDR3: CASSQGEGAGDTQYF. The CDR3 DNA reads TGCGCCAGCAGCCAAGGGGAGGGAGCGGGGGATACGCAGTATTTT.

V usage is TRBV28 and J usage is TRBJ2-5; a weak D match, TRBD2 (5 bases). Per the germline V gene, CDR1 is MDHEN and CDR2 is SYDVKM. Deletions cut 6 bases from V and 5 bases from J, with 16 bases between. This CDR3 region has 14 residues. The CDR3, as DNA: TGTGCCAGCAGCCCTTACGGGGTAGGGGAGACCCAGTACTTC. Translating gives CASSPYGVGETQYF.

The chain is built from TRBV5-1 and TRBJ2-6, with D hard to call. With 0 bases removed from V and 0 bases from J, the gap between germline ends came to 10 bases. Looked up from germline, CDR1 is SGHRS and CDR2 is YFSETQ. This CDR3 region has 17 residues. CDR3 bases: TGCGCCAGCAGCTTGGCGCGAGACAACTCTGGGGCCAACGTCCTGACTTTC. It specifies CASSLARDNSGANVLTF.

This chain's CDR3 is CSVAEPPATEKLFF. The CDR3 bases are TGCAGCGTTGCTGAGCCCCCGGCCACCGAAAAACTGTTTTTT. The chain has TRBV29-1 and TRBJ1-4; D call uncertain. V lost 4 bases to trimming and J lost 8 bases, with 17 bases between them. The germline V gene encodes CDR1 SQVTM and CDR2 ANQGSEA. CDR3 length equals 14 residues.

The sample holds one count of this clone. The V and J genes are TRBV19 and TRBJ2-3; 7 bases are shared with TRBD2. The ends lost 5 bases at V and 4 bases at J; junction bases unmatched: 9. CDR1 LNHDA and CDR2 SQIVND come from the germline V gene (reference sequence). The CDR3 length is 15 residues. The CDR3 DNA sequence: TGTGCCAGTAGTCCCCGCGGGAGAGTCGCAGATACGCAGTATTTT. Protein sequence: CASSPRGRVADTQYF.

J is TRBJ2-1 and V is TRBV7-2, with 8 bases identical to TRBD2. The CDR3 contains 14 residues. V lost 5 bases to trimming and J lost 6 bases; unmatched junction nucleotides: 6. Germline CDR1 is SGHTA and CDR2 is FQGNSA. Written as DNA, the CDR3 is TGTGCCAGCAGCCGGACTAGCCCGGCCAATGAGCAGTTCTTC. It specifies CASSRTSPANEQFF.

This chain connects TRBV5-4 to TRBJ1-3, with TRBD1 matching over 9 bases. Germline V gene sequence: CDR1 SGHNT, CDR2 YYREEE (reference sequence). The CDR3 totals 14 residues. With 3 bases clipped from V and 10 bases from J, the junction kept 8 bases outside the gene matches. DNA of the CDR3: TGTGCCAGCAGCTCAGGGGACAGGGTGGGGACCATATATTTT. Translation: CASSSGDRVGTIYF.

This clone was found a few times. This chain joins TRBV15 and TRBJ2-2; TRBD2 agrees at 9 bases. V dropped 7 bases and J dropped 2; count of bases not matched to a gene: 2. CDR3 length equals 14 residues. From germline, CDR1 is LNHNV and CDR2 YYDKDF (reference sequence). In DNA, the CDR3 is TGTGCCACCACCGGGACTAGCAACACCGGGGAGCTGTTTTTT. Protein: CATTGTSNTGELFF.

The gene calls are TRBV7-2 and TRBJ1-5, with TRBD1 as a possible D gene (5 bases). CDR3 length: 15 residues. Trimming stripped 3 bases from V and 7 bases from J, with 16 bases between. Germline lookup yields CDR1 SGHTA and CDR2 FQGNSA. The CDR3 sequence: CASSLYAGWKQPQHF. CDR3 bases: TGTGCCAGCAGCTTGTATGCAGGGTGGAAACAGCCCCAGCATTTT.

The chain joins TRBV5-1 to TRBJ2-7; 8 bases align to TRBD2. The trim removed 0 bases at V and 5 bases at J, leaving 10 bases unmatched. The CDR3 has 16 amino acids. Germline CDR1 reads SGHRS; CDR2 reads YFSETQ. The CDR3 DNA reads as TGCGCCAGCAGCTTGGCCGGGGGGGCCATGAGCGACGAGCAGTACTTC. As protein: CASSLAGGAMSDEQYF.

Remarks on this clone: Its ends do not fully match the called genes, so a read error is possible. The CDR3, as DNA: TGTGCCAGCAGAACCGGGACTAGCGACGCCGGGGGGCTGTTTTTT. It codes for CASRTGTSDAGGLFF. The chain carries TRBV7-2 and TRBJ2-2; 10 nucleotides align to TRBD2. Germline CDR1 is SGHTA and CDR2 is FQGNSA. This CDR3 spans 15 amino acids.

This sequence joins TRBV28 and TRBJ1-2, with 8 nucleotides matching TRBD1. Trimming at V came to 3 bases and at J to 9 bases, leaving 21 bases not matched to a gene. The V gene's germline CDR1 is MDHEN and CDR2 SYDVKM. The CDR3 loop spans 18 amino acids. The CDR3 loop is CASSFTGFVKDRVLSYTF. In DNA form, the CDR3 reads TGTGCCAGCAGTTTTACCGGCTTCGTCAAGGACAGGGTACTAAGCTACACCTTC.

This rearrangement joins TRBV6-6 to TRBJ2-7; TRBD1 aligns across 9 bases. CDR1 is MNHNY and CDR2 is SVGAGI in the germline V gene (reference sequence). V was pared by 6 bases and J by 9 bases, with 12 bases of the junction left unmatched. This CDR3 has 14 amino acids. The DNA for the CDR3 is TGTGCCAGCAGGACCGGGACAGGGTGGAATGGGCAGTACTTC. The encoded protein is CASRTGTGWNGQYF.

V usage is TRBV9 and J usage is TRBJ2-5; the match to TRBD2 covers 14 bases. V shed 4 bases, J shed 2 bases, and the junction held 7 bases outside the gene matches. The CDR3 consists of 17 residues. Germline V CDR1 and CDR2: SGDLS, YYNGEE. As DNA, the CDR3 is TGTGCCAGCAGCCCCGGACTAGCGGGAGGTCAGCAAGAGACCCAGTACTTC. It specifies CASSPGLAGGQQETQYF.

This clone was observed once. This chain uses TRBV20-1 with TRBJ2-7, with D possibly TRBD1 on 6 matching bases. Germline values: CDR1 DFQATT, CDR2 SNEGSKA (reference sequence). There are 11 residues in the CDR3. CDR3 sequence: CSGQNAYEQYF. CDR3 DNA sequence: TGCAGCGGACAGAATGCCTACGAGCAGTACTTC.

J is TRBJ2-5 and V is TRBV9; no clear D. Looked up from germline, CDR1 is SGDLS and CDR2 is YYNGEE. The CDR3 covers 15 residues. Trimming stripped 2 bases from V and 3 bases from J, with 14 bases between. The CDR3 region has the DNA TGTGCCAGCAGCGTTTTCTCTCTTGGTAAAGAGACCCAGTACTTC. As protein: CASSVFSLGKETQYF.

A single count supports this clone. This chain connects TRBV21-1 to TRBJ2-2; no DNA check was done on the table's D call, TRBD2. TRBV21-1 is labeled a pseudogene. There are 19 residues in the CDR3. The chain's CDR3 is CASSKGPRVAGENTGELFF. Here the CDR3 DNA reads TGTGCCAGCAGCAAAGGCCCTCGAGTTGCGGGGGAGAACACCGGGGAGCTGTTTTTT.

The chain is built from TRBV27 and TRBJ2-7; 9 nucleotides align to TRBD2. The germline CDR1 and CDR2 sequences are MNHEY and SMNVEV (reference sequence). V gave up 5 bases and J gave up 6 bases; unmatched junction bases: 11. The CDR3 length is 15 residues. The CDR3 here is CASSPTTSGASEQYF. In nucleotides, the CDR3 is TGTGCCAGCAGTCCGACGACTAGCGGAGCGTCCGAGCAGTACTTC.

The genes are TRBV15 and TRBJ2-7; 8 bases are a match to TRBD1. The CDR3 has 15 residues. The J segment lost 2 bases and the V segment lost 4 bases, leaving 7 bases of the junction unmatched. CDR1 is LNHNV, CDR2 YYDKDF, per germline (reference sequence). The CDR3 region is CATSIDRGRTYEQYF. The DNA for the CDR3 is TGTGCCACCAGCATCGACAGGGGCCGAACCTACGAGCAGTACTTC.

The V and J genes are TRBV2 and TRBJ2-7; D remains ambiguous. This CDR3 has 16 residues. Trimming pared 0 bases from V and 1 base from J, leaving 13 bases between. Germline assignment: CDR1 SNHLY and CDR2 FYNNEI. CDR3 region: CASSEAPWPSSYEQYF. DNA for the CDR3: TGTGCCAGCAGTGAAGCGCCGTGGCCCTCTTCCTACGAGCAGTACTTC.

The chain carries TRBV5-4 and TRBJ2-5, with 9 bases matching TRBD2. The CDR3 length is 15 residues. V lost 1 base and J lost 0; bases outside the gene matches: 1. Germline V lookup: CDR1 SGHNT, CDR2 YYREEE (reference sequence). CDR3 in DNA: TGTGCCAGCAGCTTGTCTAGCGGGAACCAAGAGACCCAGTACTTC. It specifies CASSLSSGNQETQYF.

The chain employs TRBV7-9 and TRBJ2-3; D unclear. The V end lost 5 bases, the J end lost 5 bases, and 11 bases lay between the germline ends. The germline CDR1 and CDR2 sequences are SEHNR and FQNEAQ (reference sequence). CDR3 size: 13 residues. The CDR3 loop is CASSPNSGDTQYF. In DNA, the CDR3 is TGTGCCAGCAGCCCGAACTCGGGAGATACGCAGTATTTT.

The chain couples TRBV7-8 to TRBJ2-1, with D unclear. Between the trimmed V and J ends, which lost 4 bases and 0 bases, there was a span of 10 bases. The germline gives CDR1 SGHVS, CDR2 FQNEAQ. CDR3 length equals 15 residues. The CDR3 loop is CASSSRYNSYNEQFF. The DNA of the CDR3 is TGTGCCAGCAGCTCGCGATACAACTCCTACAATGAGCAGTTCTTC.

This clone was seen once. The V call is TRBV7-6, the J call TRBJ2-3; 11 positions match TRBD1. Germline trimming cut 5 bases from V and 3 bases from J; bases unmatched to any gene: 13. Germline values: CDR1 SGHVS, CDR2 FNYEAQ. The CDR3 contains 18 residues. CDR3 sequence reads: CASSAGAPGQGVTDTQYF. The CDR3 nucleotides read TGTGCCAGCAGCGCCGGGGCTCCGGGACAGGGGGTGACAGATACGCAGTATTTT.